This T cell receptor beta chain was captured in a study of Ad26.COV2.S vaccination and SARS-CoV-2 variants. Whole-study findings and limits: Measurement of non-spike TCR breadth gave similar results in vaccine and placebo recipients. Greater spike-specific TCR breadth was seen in vaccine recipients than in placebo recipients. Analyses that measured TCR breadth and depth may have underestimated total T cell responses.

To note about this clone: The antigen is not known.

Data came from immunoSEQ multiplex PCR; TCRdb stores just in-frame clones and leaves some out. The table records about half a million clones, nearly 90% of them present only once. Trimming at V came to 4 bases and at J to 7 bases, leaving 14 bases not matched to a gene. Looked up from germline, CDR1 is SGHRS and CDR2 is YFSETQ. The CDR3 loop spans 16 amino acids. Indicated treatment: around 19 received Ad26.COV2.S at low or high dose, single or two shots; several received placebo; per-sample allocation not given. The samples were gathered on day 63 after the first injection of vaccine or placebo. Vaccination employed an Ad26 vector expressing the Wuhan-strain SARS-CoV-2 spike.

The chain carries TRBV5-1 and TRBJ2-1, with TRBD1 matching 7 bases. The material sequenced was peripheral blood, taken in a trial of Ad26.COV2.S vaccine versus placebo. The clonotype comes from a person aged 18-65 years who received the Ad26.COV2.S COVID-19 vaccine or a placebo. The CDR3 sequence: CASSLGLTGSVNEQFF. DNA of the CDR3: TGCGCCAGCAGCCTGGGGTTGACAGGGAGCGTGAATGAGCAGTTCTTC.